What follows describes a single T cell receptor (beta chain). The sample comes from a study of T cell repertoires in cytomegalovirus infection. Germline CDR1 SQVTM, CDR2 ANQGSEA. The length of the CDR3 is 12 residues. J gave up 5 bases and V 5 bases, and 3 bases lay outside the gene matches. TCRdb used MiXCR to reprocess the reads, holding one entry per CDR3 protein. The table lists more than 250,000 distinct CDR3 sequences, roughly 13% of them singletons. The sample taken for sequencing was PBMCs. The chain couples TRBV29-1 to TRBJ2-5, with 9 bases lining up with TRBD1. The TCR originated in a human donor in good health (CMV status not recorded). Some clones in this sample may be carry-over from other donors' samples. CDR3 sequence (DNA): TGCAGCGTTCGGACAGGGGCCGAGACCCAGTACTTC. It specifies CSVRTGAETQYF. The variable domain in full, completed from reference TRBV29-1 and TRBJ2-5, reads SAVISQKPSRDICQRGTSLTIQCQVDSQVTMMFWYRQQPGQSLTLIATANQGSEATYESGFVIDKFPISRPNLTFSTLTVSNMSPEDSSIYLCSVRTGAETQYFGPGTRLLVL.